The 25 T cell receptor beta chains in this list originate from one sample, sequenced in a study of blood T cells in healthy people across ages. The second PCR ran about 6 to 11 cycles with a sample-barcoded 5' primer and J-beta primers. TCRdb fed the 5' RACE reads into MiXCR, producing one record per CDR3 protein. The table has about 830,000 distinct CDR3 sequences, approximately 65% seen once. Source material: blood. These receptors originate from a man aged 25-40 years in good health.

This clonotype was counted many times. CDR3 in DNA: TGTGCCAGCAGTTTGTACTCTGGGGCCAACGTCCTGACTTTC. Translated, it gives CASSLYSGANVLTF. The chain combines TRBV27 with TRBJ2-6, with D unresolved. The CDR3 spans 14 residues. V lost 3 bases and J lost 0, with 3 bases in between. Germline loops: CDR1 MNHEY, CDR2 SMNVEV (reference sequence).

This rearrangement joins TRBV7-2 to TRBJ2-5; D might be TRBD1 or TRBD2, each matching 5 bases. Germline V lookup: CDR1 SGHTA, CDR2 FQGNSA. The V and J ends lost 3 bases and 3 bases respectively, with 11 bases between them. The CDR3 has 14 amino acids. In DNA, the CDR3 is TGTGCCAGCAGCTTGGTGGGGGACGAAGAGACCCAGTACTTC. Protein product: CASSLVGDEETQYF.

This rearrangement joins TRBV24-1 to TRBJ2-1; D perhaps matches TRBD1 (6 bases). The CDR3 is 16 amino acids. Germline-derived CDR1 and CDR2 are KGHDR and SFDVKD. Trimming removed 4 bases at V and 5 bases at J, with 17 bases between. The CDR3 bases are TGTGCCACCAGTGACCCTACAGGGCGTGAACACAATGAGCAGTTCTTC. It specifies CATSDPTGREHNEQFF.

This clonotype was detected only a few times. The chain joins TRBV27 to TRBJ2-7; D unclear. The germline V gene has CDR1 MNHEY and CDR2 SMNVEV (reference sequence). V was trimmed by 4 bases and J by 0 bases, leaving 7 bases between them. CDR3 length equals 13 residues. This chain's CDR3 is CASSWVGSYEQYF. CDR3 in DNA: TGTGCCAGCAGTTGGGTGGGCTCCTACGAGCAGTACTTC.

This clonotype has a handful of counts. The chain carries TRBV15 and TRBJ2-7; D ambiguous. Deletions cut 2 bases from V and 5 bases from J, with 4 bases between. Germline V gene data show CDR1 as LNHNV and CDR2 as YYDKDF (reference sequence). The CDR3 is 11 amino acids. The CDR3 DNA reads TGTGCCACCAGCAGAATGCACGAGCAGTACTTC. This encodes CATSRMHEQYF.

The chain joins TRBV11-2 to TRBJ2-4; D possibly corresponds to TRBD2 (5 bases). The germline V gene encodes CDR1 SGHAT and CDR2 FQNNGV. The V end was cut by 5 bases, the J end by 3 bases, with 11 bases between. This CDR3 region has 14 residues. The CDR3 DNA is TGTGCCAGCAGCCGCACGGAGGTCAAAAACATTCAGTACTTC. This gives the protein CASSRTEVKNIQYF.

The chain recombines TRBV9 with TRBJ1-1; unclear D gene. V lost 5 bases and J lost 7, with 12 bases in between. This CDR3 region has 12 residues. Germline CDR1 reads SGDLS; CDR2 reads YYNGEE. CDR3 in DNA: TGTGCCAGCAGAGTGGTTACAAGTGAAGCTTTCTTT. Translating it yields CASRVVTSEAFF.

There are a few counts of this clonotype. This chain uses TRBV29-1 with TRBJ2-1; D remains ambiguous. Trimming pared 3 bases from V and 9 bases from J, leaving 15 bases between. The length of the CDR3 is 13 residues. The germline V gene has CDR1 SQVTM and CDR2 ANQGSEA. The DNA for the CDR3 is TGCAGCGTTGACCCATCTTTTGGGATTGAGCAGTTCTTC. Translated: CSVDPSFGIEQFF.

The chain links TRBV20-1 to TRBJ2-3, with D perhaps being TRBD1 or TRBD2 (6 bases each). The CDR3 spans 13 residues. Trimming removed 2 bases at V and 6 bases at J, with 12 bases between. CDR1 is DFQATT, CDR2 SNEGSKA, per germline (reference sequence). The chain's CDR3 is CSARLEGGDTQYF. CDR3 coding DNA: TGCAGTGCTAGACTAGAAGGGGGGGATACGCAGTATTTT.

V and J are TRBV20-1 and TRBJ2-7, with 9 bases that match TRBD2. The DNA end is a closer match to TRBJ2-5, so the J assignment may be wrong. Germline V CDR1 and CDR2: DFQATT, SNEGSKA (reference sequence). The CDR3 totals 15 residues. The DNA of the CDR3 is TGCAGTGCTAGTCTTCCGGCGGGGGGGCAGGAGACCCAGTACTTC. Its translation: CSASLPAGGQETQYF.

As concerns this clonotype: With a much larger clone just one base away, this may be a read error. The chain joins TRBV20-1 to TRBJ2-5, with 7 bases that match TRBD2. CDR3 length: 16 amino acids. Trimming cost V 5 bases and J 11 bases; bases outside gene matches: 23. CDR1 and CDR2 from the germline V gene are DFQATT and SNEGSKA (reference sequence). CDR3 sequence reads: CSAGGGSDGDYNEQYF. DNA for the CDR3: TGCAGTGCTGGGGGAGGGAGTGACGGGGACTACAATGAGCAGTACTTC.

The CDR3 protein is CATSRDRGGRNYGYTF. The CDR3 DNA reads as TGTGCCACCAGCAGAGACCGAGGGGGACGGAACTATGGCTACACCTTC. The rearrangement links TRBV15 to TRBJ1-2; tentatively, D is TRBD1 (6 bases). The CDR3 has 16 residues. CDR1 and CDR2 (germline): LNHNV, YYDKDF (reference sequence). V lost 0 bases, J lost 2 bases, and 13 bases lay in between.

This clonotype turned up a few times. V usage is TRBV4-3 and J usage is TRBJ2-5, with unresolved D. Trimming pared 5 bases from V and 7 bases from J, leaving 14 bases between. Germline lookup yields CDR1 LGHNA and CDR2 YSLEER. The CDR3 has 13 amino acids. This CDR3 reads CASSARLSGTQYF. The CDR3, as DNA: TGCGCCAGCAGCGCTCGTCTAAGTGGGACCCAGTACTTC.

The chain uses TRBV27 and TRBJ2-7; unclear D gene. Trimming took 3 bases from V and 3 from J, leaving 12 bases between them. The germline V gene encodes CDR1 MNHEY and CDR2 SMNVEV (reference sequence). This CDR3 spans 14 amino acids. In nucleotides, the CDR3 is TGTGCCAGCAGTTTTAGCCTCTCCCACTACGAGCAGTACTTC. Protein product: CASSFSLSHYEQYF.

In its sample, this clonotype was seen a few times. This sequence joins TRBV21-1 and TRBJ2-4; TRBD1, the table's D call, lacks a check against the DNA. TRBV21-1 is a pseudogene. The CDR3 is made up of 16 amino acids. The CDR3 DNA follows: TGTGCCAGCAGTCCCGACAGGAAGATAGCCAAAAACATTCAGTACTTC. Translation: CASSPDRKIAKNIQYF.

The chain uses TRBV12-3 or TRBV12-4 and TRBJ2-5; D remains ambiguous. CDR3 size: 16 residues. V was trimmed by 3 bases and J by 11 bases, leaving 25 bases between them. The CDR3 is CASSFQGGNSYNEQYF. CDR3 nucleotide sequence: TGTGCCAGCAGTTTTCAAGGCGGAAACTCCTACAATGAGCAGTACTTC.

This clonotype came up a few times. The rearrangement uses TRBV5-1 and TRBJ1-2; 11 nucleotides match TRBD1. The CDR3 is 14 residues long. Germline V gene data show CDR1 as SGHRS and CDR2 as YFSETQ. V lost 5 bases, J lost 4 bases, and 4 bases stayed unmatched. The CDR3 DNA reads TGCGCCAGCAGTTGGACAGGGGGCAGCTATGGCTACACCTTC. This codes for CASSWTGGSYGYTF.

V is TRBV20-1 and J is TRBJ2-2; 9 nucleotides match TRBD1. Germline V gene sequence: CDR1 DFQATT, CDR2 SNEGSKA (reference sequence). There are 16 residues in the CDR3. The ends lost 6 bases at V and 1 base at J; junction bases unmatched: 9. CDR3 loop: CSAPSGQGLNTGELFF. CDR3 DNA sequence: TGCAGTGCCCCTTCGGGACAGGGACTGAACACCGGGGAGCTGTTTTTT.

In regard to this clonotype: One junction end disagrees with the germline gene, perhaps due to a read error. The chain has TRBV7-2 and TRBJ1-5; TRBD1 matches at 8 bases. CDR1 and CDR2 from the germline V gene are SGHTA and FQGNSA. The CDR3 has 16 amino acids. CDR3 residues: CASSLVPGGGNQPQHF. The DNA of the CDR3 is TGCGCCAGCAGCTTAGTACCAGGGGGCGGCAATCAGCCCCAGCATTTT.

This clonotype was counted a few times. CDR3 loop: CAIGGDSGELFF. The CDR3 bases are TGTGCCATCGGGGGTGATTCCGGGGAGCTGTTTTTT. The chain is built from TRBV10-3 and TRBJ2-2; the D call may be TRBD1 or TRBD2 (5 bases each). Germline-derived CDR1 and CDR2 are ENHRY and SYGVKD. Trimming took 8 bases from V and 6 from J, leaving 10 bases between them. The CDR3 is 12 amino acids.

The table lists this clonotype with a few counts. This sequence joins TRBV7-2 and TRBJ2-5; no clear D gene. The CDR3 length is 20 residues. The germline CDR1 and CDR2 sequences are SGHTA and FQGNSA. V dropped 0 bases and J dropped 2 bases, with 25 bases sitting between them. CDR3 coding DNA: TGTGCCAGCAGCTTAGCGCGGCCGTCTCTCGCAGGAATTCCACAAGAGACCCAGTACTTC. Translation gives CASSLARPSLAGIPQETQYF.

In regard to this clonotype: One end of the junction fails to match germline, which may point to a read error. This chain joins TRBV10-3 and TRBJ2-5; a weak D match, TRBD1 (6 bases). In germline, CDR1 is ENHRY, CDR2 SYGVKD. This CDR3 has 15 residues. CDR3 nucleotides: TGTGCCATCAGTGAAGCAGACAGGACCTCCTACGAGCAGAACTTC. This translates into CAISEADRTSYEQNF.

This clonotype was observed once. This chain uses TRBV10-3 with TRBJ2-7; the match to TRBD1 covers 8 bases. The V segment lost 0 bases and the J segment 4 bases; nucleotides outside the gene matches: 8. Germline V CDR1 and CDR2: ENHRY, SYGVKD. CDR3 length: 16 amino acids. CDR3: CAISESWAGGMYEQYF. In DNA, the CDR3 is TGTGCCATCAGTGAGTCGTGGGCAGGGGGCATGTACGAGCAGTACTTC.

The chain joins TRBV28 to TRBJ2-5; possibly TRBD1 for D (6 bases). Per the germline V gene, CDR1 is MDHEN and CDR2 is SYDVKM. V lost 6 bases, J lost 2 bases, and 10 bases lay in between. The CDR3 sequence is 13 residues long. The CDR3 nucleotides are TGTGCCAGCAGGACGACAGGACAAGAGACCCAGTACTTC. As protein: CASRTTGQETQYF.

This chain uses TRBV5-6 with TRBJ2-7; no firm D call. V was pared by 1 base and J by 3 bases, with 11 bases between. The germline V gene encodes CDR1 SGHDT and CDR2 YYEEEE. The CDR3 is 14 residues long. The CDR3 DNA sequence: TGTGCCAGCAGCTTGACCCCACAGAGCTACGAGCAGTACTTC. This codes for CASSLTPQSYEQYF.